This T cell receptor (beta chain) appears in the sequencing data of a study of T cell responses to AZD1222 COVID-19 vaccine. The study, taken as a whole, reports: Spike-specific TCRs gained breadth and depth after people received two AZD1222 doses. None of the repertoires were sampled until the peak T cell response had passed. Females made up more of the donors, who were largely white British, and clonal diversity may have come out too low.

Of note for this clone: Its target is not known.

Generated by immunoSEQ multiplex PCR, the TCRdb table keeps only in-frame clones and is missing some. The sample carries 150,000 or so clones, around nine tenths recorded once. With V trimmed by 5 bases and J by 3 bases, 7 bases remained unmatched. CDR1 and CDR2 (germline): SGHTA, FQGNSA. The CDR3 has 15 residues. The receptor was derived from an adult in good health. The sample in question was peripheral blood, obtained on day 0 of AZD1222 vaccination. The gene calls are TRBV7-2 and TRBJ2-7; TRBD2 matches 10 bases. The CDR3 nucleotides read TGTGCCAGCAGCCAATTAGCGGGGGGAAACTACGAGCAGTACTTC. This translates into CASSQLAGGNYEQYF.